This T cell receptor beta chain was retrieved from a study of OX40 agonist ivuxolimab in advanced cancers. Profiled with immunoSEQ multiplex PCR; TCRdb holds only in-frame clones, not every one. The sample shows 15,000 to 20,000 clones, less than 75% of them seen only once. This clone was counted only a few times. Sequencing used CD4+ or CD8+ T cells sorted from blood, obtained in a trial of the OX40 agonist ivuxolimab. This TCR was recovered from an adult with an advanced solid tumor such as melanoma, head and neck, liver or kidney cancer.

This CDR3 is CASSTLNPGTGGLWGYTF. CDR3 DNA: TGTGCCAGTAGTACGCTTAACCCCGGGACAGGGGGTTTGTGGGGCTACACCTTC. The gene calls are TRBV19 and TRBJ1-2, with TRBD1 matching over 11 bases. This CDR3 is 18 amino acids long. The trim removed 4 bases at V and 8 bases at J, leaving 18 bases unmatched. The germline CDR1 and CDR2 sequences are LNHDA and SQIVND (reference sequence).